The text below deals with one T cell receptor beta chain. Germline assignment: CDR1 LGHNA and CDR2 YSLEER. The CDR3 runs to 15 residues. The V segment lost 4 bases and the J segment 2 bases; nucleotides outside the gene matches: 5. These data belong to a study of T cell responses to AZD1222 COVID-19 vaccine. Generated by immunoSEQ multiplex PCR, the TCRdb table keeps only in-frame clones and is missing some. Of some 140,000 clones listed, more than 85% are singletons. This receptor was identified in an adult who received the AZD1222 COVID-19 vaccine. The rearrangement links TRBV4-3 to TRBJ1-2, with 9 bases lining up with TRBD1. The source was peripheral blood, collected 28 days after the second AZD1222 dose. The CDR3 protein is CASSPGTGLNYGYTF. The CDR3 DNA reads as TGCGCCAGCAGCCCGGGGACAGGGCTCAACTATGGCTACACCTTC.